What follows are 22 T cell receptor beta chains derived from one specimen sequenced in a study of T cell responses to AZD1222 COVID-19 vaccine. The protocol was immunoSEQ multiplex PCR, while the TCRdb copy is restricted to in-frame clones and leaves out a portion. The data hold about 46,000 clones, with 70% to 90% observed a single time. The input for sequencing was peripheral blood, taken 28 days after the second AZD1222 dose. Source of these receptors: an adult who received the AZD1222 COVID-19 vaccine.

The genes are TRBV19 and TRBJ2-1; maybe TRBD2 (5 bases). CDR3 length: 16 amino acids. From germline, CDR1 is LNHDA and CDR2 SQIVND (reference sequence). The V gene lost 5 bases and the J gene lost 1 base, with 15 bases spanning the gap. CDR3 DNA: TGTGCCAGTAGTCACCACGTGGGGAGTTCCTACAATGAGCAGTTCTTC. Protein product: CASSHHVGSSYNEQFF.

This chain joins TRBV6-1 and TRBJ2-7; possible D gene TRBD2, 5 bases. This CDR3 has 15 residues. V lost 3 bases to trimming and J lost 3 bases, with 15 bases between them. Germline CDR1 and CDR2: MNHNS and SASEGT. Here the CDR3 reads CASSELEGLVYEQYF. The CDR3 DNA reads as TGTGCCAGCAGTGAGCTAGAGGGTTTGGTCTACGAGCAGTACTTC.

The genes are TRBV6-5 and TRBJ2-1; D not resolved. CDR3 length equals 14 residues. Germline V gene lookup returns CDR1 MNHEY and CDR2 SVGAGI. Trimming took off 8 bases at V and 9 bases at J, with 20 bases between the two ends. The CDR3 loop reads CASSRSIDWREQFF. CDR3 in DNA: TGTGCCAGCTCTCGCTCAATTGACTGGCGTGAGCAGTTCTTC.

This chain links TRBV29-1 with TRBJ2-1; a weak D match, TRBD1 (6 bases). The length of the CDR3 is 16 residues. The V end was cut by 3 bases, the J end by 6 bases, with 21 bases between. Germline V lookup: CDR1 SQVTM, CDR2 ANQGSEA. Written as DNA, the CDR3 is TGCAGCGTTGATGCCGGCTACAGGGTTGGTATCAATGAGCAGTTCTTC. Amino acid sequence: CSVDAGYRVGINEQFF.

CDR3: CASSPTSGRAYNEQFF. CDR3 sequence (DNA): TGTGCCAGCAGCCCGACTAGCGGGAGGGCATACAATGAGCAGTTCTTC. This chain uses TRBV14 with TRBJ2-1; 14 bases line up with TRBD2. The CDR3 is 16 residues long. The germline V gene encodes CDR1 SGHDN and CDR2 FVKESK. Trimming removed 4 bases from V and 4 bases from J; junction bases left unmatched: 3.

The CDR3 nucleotides read TGTGCCAGCAGCGTAGGGGGGAGCGGGAGCAGCACAGATACGCAGTATTTT. This sequence encodes CASSVGGSGSSTDTQYF. The genes are TRBV9 and TRBJ2-3; 8 positions agree with TRBD2. The V segment lost 0 bases and the J segment 0 bases; nucleotides outside the gene matches: 6. Germline V gene lookup returns CDR1 SGDLS and CDR2 YYNGEE. This CDR3 region has 17 residues.

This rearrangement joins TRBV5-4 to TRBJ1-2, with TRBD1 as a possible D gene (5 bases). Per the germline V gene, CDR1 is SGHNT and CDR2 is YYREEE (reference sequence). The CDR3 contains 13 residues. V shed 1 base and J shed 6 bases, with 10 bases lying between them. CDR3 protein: CASSLWSGDGYTF. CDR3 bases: TGTGCCAGCAGCTTGTGGTCGGGGGATGGCTACACCTTC.

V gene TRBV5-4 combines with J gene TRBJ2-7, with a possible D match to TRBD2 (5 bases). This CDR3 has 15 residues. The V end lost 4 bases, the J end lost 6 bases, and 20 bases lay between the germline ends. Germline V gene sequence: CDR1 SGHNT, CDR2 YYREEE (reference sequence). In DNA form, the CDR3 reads TGTGCCAGCAGCACGCCCGGGCGGAGGTCTGGCGAGCAGTACTTC. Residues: CASSTPGRRSGEQYF.

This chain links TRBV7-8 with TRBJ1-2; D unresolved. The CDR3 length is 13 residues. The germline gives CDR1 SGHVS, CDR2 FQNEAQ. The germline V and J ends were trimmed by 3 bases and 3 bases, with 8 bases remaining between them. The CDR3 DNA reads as TGTGCCAGCAGCTTCCAAGGACACTATGGCTACACCTTC. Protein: CASSFQGHYGYTF.

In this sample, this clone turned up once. CDR3 DNA sequence: TGCAGTGCTAGTTCGCAACAGGAGAATTCACCCCTCCACTTT. Translating it yields CSASSQQENSPLHF. The chain uses TRBV20-1 and TRBJ1-6; D is possibly TRBD1 (5 bases). Germline V gene lookup returns CDR1 DFQATT and CDR2 SNEGSKA (reference sequence). The V gene lost 3 bases and the J gene lost 7 bases, with 13 bases spanning the gap. The CDR3 consists of 14 residues.

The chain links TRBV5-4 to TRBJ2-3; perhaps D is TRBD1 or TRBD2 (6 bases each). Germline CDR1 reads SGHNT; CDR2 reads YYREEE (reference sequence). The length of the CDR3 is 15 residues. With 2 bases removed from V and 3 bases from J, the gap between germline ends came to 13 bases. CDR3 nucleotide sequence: TGTGCCAGCAGCTTCTGGGGGGCAGGGACAGATACGCAGTATTTT. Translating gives CASSFWGAGTDTQYF. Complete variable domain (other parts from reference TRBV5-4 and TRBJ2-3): ETGVTQSPTHLIKTRGQQVTLRCSSQSGHNTVSWYQQALGQGPQFIFQYYREEENGRGNFPPRFSGLQFPNYSSELNVNALELDDSALYLCASSFWGAGTDTQYFGPGTRLTVL.

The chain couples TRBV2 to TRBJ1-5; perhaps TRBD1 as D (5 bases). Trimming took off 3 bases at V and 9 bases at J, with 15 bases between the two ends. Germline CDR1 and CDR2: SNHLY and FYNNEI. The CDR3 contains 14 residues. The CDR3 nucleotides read TGTGCCAGCAGTGACTGGGGGGGTGGTCCGCCCCAGCATTTT. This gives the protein CASSDWGGGPPQHF. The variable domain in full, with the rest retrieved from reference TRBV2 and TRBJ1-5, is EPEVTQTPSHQVTQMGQEVILRCVPISNHLYFYWYRQILGQKVEFLVSFYNNEISEKSEIFDDQFSVERPDGSNFTLKIRSTKLEDSAMYFCASSDWGGGPPQHFGDGTRLSIL.

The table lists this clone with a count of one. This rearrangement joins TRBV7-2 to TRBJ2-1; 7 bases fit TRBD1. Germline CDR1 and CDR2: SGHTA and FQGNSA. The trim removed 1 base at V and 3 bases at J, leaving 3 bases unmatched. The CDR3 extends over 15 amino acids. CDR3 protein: CASSLEGQHYNEQFF. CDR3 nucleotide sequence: TGTGCCAGCAGCTTAGAGGGACAGCACTACAATGAGCAGTTCTTC.

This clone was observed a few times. The CDR3 DNA is TGCGCCAGCAGCTGGGACCTGGGGGTCTACGAGCAGTACTTC. Encoded protein: CASSWDLGVYEQYF. The chain uses TRBV5-1 and TRBJ2-7; the D call may be TRBD1 or TRBD2 (5 bases each). The V end was cut by 3 bases, the J end by 3 bases, with 13 bases between. This CDR3 has 14 residues. Per germline, CDR1 SGHRS and CDR2 YFSETQ.

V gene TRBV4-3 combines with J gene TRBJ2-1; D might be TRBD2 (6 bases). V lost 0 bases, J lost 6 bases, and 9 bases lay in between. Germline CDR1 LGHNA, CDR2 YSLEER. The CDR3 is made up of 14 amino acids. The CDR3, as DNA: TGCGCCAGCAGCCAAGAACGGGGGTCCAATGAGCAGTTCTTC. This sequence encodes CASSQERGSNEQFF.

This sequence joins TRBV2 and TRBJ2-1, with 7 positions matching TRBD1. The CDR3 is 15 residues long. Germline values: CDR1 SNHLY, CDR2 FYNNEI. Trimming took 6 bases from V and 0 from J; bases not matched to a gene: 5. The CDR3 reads CASRRGTASYNEQFF. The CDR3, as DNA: TGTGCCAGCAGGAGGGGGACAGCCTCCTACAATGAGCAGTTCTTC.

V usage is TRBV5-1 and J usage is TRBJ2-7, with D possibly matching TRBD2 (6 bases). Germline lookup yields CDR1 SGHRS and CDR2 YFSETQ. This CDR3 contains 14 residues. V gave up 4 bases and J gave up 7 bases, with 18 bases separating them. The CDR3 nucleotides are TGCGCCAGCAGCCCGGGACGGGAGCGGAGGGAGCAGTACTTC. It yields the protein CASSPGRERREQYF.

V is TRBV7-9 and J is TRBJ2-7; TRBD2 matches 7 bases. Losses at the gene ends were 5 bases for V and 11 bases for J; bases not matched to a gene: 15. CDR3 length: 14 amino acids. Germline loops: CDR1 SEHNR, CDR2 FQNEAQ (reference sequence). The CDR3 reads CASSVTSDHQGKYF. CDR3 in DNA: TGTGCCAGCAGCGTCACTAGCGACCACCAGGGAAAGTACTTC.

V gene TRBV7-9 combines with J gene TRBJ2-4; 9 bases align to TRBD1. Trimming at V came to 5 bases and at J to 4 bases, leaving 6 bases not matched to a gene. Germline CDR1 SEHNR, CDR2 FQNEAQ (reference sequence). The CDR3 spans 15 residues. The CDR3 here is CASSINRGLKNIQYF. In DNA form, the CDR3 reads TGTGCCAGCAGCATCAACAGGGGGCTGAAAAACATTCAGTACTTC.

The CDR3 DNA reads TGCGCCAGCAGCGGGAGCTCCTACAATGAGCAGTTCTTC. It codes for CASSGSSYNEQFF. The chain carries TRBV10-1 and TRBJ2-1, with D possibly being TRBD2 (6 bases). Germline loops: CDR1 WNHNN, CDR2 SYGVQD (reference sequence). Trimming removed 6 bases from V and 0 bases from J, with 6 bases in between. The CDR3 is 13 amino acids.

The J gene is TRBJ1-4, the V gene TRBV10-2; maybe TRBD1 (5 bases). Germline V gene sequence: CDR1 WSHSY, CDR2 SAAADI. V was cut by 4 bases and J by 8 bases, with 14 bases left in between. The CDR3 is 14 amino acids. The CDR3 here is CASSGSGGGEKLFF. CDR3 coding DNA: TGCGCCAGCAGTGGATCTGGGGGTGGGGAAAAACTGTTTTTT.

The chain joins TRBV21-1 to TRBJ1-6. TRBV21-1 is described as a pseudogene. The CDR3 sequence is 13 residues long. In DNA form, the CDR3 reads TGTGCCAGCAGCAATCGATCGTACTCACCCCTCCACTTT. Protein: CASSNRSYSPLHF.